The following is a TCR beta chain sequence with its context. Its antigen is unidentified. Processing was applied to graft tissue in order to liberate intraepithelial and lamina propria lymphocytes. Assay used: immunoSEQ multiplex PCR; TCRdb lists only in-frame clones, some missing. The table lists roughly 27,000 clones, about four fifths of them singletons. The sample comes from a study of graft-versus-host responses after intestinal transplantation. The wider study: All recipients got anti-thymocyte globulin induction, then tacrolimus and steroids for roughly three years. Findings and limits, study-wide: Peak circulating GvH clone levels tracked with early post-transplant HvG declines.

Trimming removed 4 bases at V and 2 bases at J, with 12 bases between. Germline V lookup: CDR1 SGDLS, CDR2 YYNGEE. This CDR3 contains 14 residues. This sequence originates from a human patient who received an intestinal transplant, so some T cells may come from the graft donor. Sequencing was performed on ileum tissue, taken 98 days after intestinal transplantation. The chain uses TRBV9 and TRBJ1-1, with no clear D. In DNA form, the CDR3 reads TGTGCCAGCAGCCCGCCGGTCGAAAACACTGAAGCTTTCTTT. This gives the protein CASSPPVENTEAFF.